The 26 T cell receptor beta chains given below trace back to one sample, sequenced in a study of cytomegalovirus exposure and HLA in healthy donors. Vbeta (60) and Jbeta (13) primers were used in the PCR. The method was immunoSEQ multiplex PCR; TCRdb's version includes in-frame clones alone and lacks a portion of them. This repertoire shows 200,000 or so clones, about three quarters found once; its top ten account for roughly 2%. The sample comprised PBMCs. Receptors originate from a man aged 18 to 29 in good health and CMV-seronegative.

The chain uses TRBV5-4 and TRBJ1-5; no reliable D call. This CDR3 is 13 amino acids long. V shed 0 bases and J shed 5 bases, with 6 bases lying between them. Germline V gene data show CDR1 as SGHNT and CDR2 as YYREEE (reference sequence). CDR3 amino acids: CASSLDKDQPQHF. The CDR3 region has the DNA TGTGCCAGCAGCTTGGACAAAGATCAGCCCCAGCATTTT.

J is TRBJ2-3 and V is TRBV2; D gene uncertain. CDR1 and CDR2 from the germline V gene are SNHLY and FYNNEI. The CDR3 length is 14 residues. The germline V and J ends were trimmed by 4 bases and 6 bases, with 14 bases remaining between them. CDR3 bases: TGTGCCAGCAGTGCTTCCCGGTCGCTCGATACGCAGTATTTT. It is translated as CASSASRSLDTQYF. The whole variable domain, filled in from reference TRBV2 and TRBJ2-3, reads EPEVTQTPSHQVTQMGQEVILRCVPISNHLYFYWYRQILGQKVEFLVSFYNNEISEKSEIFDDQFSVERPDGSNFTLKIRSTKLEDSAMYFCASSASRSLDTQYFGPGTRLTVL.

The rearrangement uses TRBV5-1 and TRBJ1-5, with TRBD1 matching 9 bases. The CDR3 is 17 residues long. The trim removed 4 bases at V and 0 bases at J, leaving 8 bases unmatched. Germline V gene lookup returns CDR1 SGHRS and CDR2 YFSETQ. The CDR3 spells CASSVGTGSYSNQPQHF. The DNA for the CDR3 is TGCGCCAGCAGCGTCGGGACAGGGAGCTATAGCAATCAGCCCCAGCATTTT.

This clone was detected only a few times. The J gene is TRBJ2-1, the V gene TRBV6-5; 7 bases map to TRBD1. This CDR3 is 14 amino acids long. Germline trimming cut 2 bases from V and 12 bases from J; bases unmatched to any gene: 10. Germline CDR1 and CDR2: MNHEY and SVGAGI. Here the CDR3 reads CASSYLRDRARQFF. For the CDR3, the DNA is TGTGCCAGCAGTTACCTCCGGGACAGAGCACGGCAGTTCTTC.

The chain is built from TRBV11-2 and TRBJ2-3; 7 bases are shared with TRBD2. This CDR3 is 15 amino acids long. The J segment lost 4 bases and the V segment lost 5 bases, leaving 9 bases of the junction unmatched. Germline assignment: CDR1 SGHAT and CDR2 FQNNGV. DNA for the CDR3: TGTGCCAGCAGCCCCATCGGGAGGTCCGCAGATACGCAGTATTTT. Translating it yields CASSPIGRSADTQYF.

The table lists this clone with a few counts. The chain employs TRBV11-3 and TRBJ2-7, with a possible D match to TRBD2 (6 bases). V shed 3 bases and J shed 2 bases, with 14 bases lying between them. Germline CDR1 SGHNT, CDR2 YENEEA. CDR3 length: 15 residues. DNA of the CDR3: TGTGCCAGCAGCTTCTCCTCTAGCGAGACCTACGAGCAGTACTTC. It codes for CASSFSSSETYEQYF.

The chain uses TRBV7-2 and TRBJ1-1; the D is unclear. CDR1 and CDR2 (germline): SGHTA, FQGNSA. CDR3 size: 13 residues. Trimming cost V 7 bases and J 8 bases, with 17 bases left between them. CDR3 protein: CASNEALAREAFF. CDR3 nucleotide sequence: TGTGCCAGCAACGAGGCCCTTGCTCGCGAAGCTTTCTTT.

This chain connects TRBV7-2 to TRBJ1-6; D is unresolved. This CDR3 has 17 amino acids. Germline CDR1 and CDR2: SGHTA and FQGNSA. V was trimmed by 5 bases and J by 0 bases, leaving 14 bases between them. The CDR3 loop is CASSPTSRSSYNSPLHF. In DNA form, the CDR3 reads TGTGCCAGCAGCCCCACCAGTAGGAGCTCCTATAATTCACCCCTCCACTTT.

The V and J genes are TRBV11-3 and TRBJ2-1, with a tentative D call TRBD2 (5 bases). This CDR3 comprises 14 residues. V lost 1 base and J 5 bases, leaving 9 bases between the germline ends. The germline CDR1 and CDR2 sequences are SGHNT and YENEEA. DNA of the CDR3: TGTGCCAGCAGCTTAGCGGGAACAAACAATGAGCAGTTCTTC. It translates to CASSLAGTNNEQFF. The entire variable domain, with the rest obtained from reference TRBV11-3 and TRBJ2-1, is as follows: EAGVVQSPRYKIIEKKQPVAFWCNPISGHNTLYWYLQNLGQGPELLIRYENEEAVDDSQLPKDRFSAERLKGVDSTLKIQPAELGDSAVYLCASSLAGTNNEQFFGPGTRLTVL.

The chain is built from TRBV7-2 and TRBJ2-1, with a tentative D call TRBD2 (6 bases). Germline V gene data show CDR1 as SGHTA and CDR2 as FQGNSA. The CDR3 is made up of 15 amino acids. V lost 5 bases, J lost 7 bases, and 18 bases lay in between. This CDR3 reads CASSTNPGLTNEQFF. CDR3 DNA sequence: TGTGCCAGCAGCACAAACCCGGGACTTACTAATGAGCAGTTCTTC.

The chain joins TRBV6-5 to TRBJ1-2; TRBD1 aligns across 11 bases. There are 15 residues in the CDR3. V was pared by 6 bases and J by 7 bases, with 10 bases of the junction left unmatched. Looked up from germline, CDR1 is MNHEY and CDR2 is SVGAGI. This CDR3 reads CASSPDRGRLTGYTF. The CDR3 DNA sequence: TGTGCCAGCAGCCCGGACAGGGGGCGATTAACTGGCTACACCTTC.

V is TRBV28 and J is TRBJ1-5, with D uncertain. CDR1 and CDR2 from the germline V gene are MDHEN and SYDVKM. The ends were cut back, 3 bases at V and 3 bases at J, with 9 bases in the middle. The CDR3 has 14 amino acids. CDR3 in amino acids: CASSLGQVNQPQHF. The CDR3 region has the DNA TGTGCCAGCAGTTTGGGCCAGGTCAATCAGCCCCAGCATTTT.

The rearrangement links TRBV15 to TRBJ1-1, with TRBD1 matching over 9 bases. Germline trimming cut 5 bases from V and 3 bases from J; bases unmatched to any gene: 4. Per the germline V gene, CDR1 is LNHNV and CDR2 is YYDKDF (reference sequence). The CDR3 sequence is 14 residues long. For the CDR3, the DNA is TGTGCCACCAGCGCGGGACAGGGTTACACTGAAGCTTTCTTT. Translated: CATSAGQGYTEAFF.

The chain combines TRBV11-2 with TRBJ2-2; 8 bases are a match to TRBD2. CDR3 length: 16 amino acids. V lost 5 bases, J lost 4 bases, and 9 bases stayed unmatched. The V gene's germline CDR1 is SGHAT and CDR2 FQNNGV. The CDR3, as DNA: TGTGCCAGCAGCCCGGTAGCGGGGACTAGCACCGGGGAGCTGTTTTTT. Amino acids: CASSPVAGTSTGELFF.

The sample holds a few counts of this clone. The J gene is TRBJ2-5, the V gene TRBV5-1; maybe TRBD2 (6 bases). This CDR3 is built from 13 residues. V shed 6 bases and J shed 4 bases, with 13 bases lying between them. Germline V gene sequence: CDR1 SGHRS, CDR2 YFSETQ. The CDR3, as DNA: TGCGCCAGCATTCGAGCGGAGGGAGAGACCCAGTACTTC. It yields the protein CASIRAEGETQYF.

CDR3 sequence (DNA): TGTGCCAGCAGTCCTAGCGGGACCCAGTACTTC. It specifies CASSPSGTQYF. The V call is TRBV6-6, the J call TRBJ2-5, with 7 bases aligning to TRBD2. Germline lookup yields CDR1 MNHNY and CDR2 SVGAGI (reference sequence). The CDR3 length is 11 residues. The ends lost 5 bases at V and 7 bases at J; junction bases unmatched: 1.

Comments on this clone: Other DNA sequences of this sample code for an identical CDR3. The chain links TRBV9 to TRBJ2-7, with 8 positions matching TRBD1. The germline V gene has CDR1 SGDLS and CDR2 YYNGEE. This CDR3 is built from 16 residues. Germline trimming cut 0 bases from V and 2 bases from J; bases unmatched to any gene: 7. As DNA, the CDR3 is TGTGCCAGCAGCGTAGGGGGGACAGGCCTTACCTACGAGCAGTACTTC. Translation gives CASSVGGTGLTYEQYF.

J is TRBJ2-1 and V is TRBV19; the match to TRBD2 covers 8 bases. This CDR3 has 18 residues. Germline trimming cut 0 bases from V and 0 bases from J; bases unmatched to any gene: 7. Germline-derived CDR1 and CDR2 are LNHDA and SQIVND (reference sequence). The CDR3 nucleotides are TGTGCCAGTAGTATAGAACTAGCGGACTGGAGCTCCTACAATGAGCAGTTCTTC. It translates to CASSIELADWSSYNEQFF. Complete variable domain (other parts from reference TRBV19 and TRBJ2-1): DGGITQSPKYLFRKEGQNVTLSCEQNLNHDAMYWYRQDPGQGLRLIYYSQIVNDFQKGDIAEGYSVSREKKESFPLTVTSAQKNPTAFYLCASSIELADWSSYNEQFFGPGTRLTVL.

The chain employs TRBV28 and TRBJ1-2; possibly TRBD1 for D (5 bases). The V gene's germline CDR1 is MDHEN and CDR2 SYDVKM. V was cut by 3 bases and J by 4 bases, with 18 bases left in between. The CDR3 is 16 amino acids. The CDR3 sequence is CASSLDTLAGFYGYTF. In DNA form, the CDR3 reads TGTGCCAGCAGTTTGGACACTCTCGCAGGGTTCTATGGCTACACCTTC.

The rearrangement uses TRBV19 and TRBJ1-5, with a tentative D call TRBD1 (6 bases). V was clipped by 3 bases and J by 3 bases, with 12 bases between them. The CDR3 spans 15 residues. CDR1 and CDR2 from the germline V gene are LNHDA and SQIVND (reference sequence). CDR3 amino acids: CASSIEGVPNQPQHF. In DNA, the CDR3 is TGTGCCAGTAGTATTGAGGGGGTCCCCAATCAGCCCCAGCATTTT.

This rearrangement joins TRBV7-9 to TRBJ2-6; TRBD1 matches 8 bases. Losses at the gene ends were 5 bases for V and 0 bases for J; bases not matched to a gene: 6. The CDR3 is 17 amino acids. Germline CDR1 and CDR2: SEHNR and FQNEAQ (reference sequence). Here the CDR3 DNA reads TGTGCCAGCAGCGGCCGGGACAGGTTCTCTGGGGCCAACGTCCTGACTTTC. It is translated as CASSGRDRFSGANVLTF.

This clone was counted only a few times. The chain joins TRBV5-4 to TRBJ2-1, with TRBD2 matching over 9 bases. The ends lost 2 bases at V and 7 bases at J; junction bases unmatched: 4. Germline V gene data show CDR1 as SGHNT and CDR2 as YYREEE (reference sequence). CDR3 length: 14 residues. DNA of the CDR3: TGTGCCAGCAGCTTCGGGCTAGCGGGGAATGAGCAGTTCTTC. The encoded protein is CASSFGLAGNEQFF. Full variable domain (missing parts from reference TRBV5-4 and TRBJ2-1): ETGVTQSPTHLIKTRGQQVTLRCSSQSGHNTVSWYQQALGQGPQFIFQYYREEENGRGNFPPRFSGLQFPNYSSELNVNALELDDSALYLCASSFGLAGNEQFFGPGTRLTVL.

The chain has TRBV6-6 and TRBJ2-5; TRBD1 might be the D (6 bases). Germline values: CDR1 MNHNY, CDR2 SVGAGI (reference sequence). This CDR3 comprises 13 residues. With 4 bases removed from V and 5 bases from J, the gap between germline ends came to 11 bases. The CDR3 DNA sequence: TGTGCCAGCAGTTTACAGGGCCGGGAGACCCAGTACTTC. Its translation: CASSLQGRETQYF.

The rearrangement joins TRBV5-4 to TRBJ2-2, with 7 bases aligning to TRBD2. This CDR3 is built from 16 residues. With 1 base clipped from V and 4 bases from J, the junction kept 7 bases outside the gene matches. Germline lookup yields CDR1 SGHNT and CDR2 YYREEE (reference sequence). CDR3 residues: CASSLWGGPGTGELFF. The CDR3 DNA is TGTGCCAGCAGCTTGTGGGGAGGGCCCGGCACCGGGGAGCTGTTTTTT.

The table lists this clone with a few counts. The chain has TRBV6-6 and TRBJ1-1; 8 bases line up with TRBD1. CDR3 size: 13 residues. Losses at the gene ends were 1 base for V and 8 bases for J; bases not matched to a gene: 3. Germline loops: CDR1 MNHNY, CDR2 SVGAGI (reference sequence). The CDR3 DNA sequence: TGTGCCAGCAGTTACTGGGGGGACAGGGAAGCTTTCTTT. This sequence encodes CASSYWGDREAFF.

This CDR3 is CASTHQTSSNTGELFF. The CDR3 nucleotides are TGTGCCAGCACTCACCAGACTAGTTCGAACACCGGGGAGCTGTTTTTT. The chain joins TRBV18 to TRBJ2-2, with D possibly TRBD2 on 6 matching bases. V shed 8 bases and J shed 0 bases, with 16 bases lying between them. The germline V gene has CDR1 KGHSH and CDR2 LQKENI. The CDR3 loop spans 16 amino acids.